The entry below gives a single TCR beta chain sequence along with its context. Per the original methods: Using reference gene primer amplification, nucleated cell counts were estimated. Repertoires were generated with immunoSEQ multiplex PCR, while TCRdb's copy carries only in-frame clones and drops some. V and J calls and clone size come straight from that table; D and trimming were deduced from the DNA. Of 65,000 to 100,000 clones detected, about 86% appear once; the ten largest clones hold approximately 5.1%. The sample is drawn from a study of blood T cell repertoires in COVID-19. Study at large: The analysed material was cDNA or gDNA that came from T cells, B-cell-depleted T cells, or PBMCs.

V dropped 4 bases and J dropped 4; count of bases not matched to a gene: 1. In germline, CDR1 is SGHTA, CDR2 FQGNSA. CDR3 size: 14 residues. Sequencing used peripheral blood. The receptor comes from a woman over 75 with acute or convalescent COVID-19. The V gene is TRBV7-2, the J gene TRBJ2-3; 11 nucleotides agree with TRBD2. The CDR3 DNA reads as TGTGCCAGCAGCTCGGGACTAGCGGCAGATACGCAGTATTTT. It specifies CASSSGLAADTQYF.